This T cell receptor beta chain was sequenced during a study of shared clonotypes between healthy human individuals. In the study overall: Participating donors consisted of a couple of women and a few men aged 18 to 49. Regarding the study as a whole: Relative to their counterparts shared across all four donors, non-shared clonotypes exhibited diminished generation probabilities.

Clones were read by immunoSEQ multiplex PCR, and TCRdb kept only the in-frame ones, dropping some. The data show 2 million to 2.5 million clones, over 85% seen once. About this clone: Antigen unknown.

The CDR3 length is 15 residues. Trimming removed 3 bases from V and 0 bases from J, with 12 bases in between. The germline CDR1 and CDR2 sequences are MNHNS and SASEGT. CD8 cells regarded as naive lacked CD45RO, were positively chosen for CCR7, and omitted terminally differentiated effector memory CD45RA+ cells. Donors included only healthy HIV-negative adults lacking recent acute infections or vaccinations. The chain joins TRBV6-1 to TRBJ2-7, with D perhaps TRBD2 (6 bases). Sequencing was carried out using naive CD8+ T cells sorted from blood. This receptor was obtained from a young man in good health. This chain's CDR3 is CASSDIAGFSYEQYF. The CDR3 nucleotides read TGTGCCAGCAGTGATATTGCGGGGTTCTCCTACGAGCAGTACTTC.